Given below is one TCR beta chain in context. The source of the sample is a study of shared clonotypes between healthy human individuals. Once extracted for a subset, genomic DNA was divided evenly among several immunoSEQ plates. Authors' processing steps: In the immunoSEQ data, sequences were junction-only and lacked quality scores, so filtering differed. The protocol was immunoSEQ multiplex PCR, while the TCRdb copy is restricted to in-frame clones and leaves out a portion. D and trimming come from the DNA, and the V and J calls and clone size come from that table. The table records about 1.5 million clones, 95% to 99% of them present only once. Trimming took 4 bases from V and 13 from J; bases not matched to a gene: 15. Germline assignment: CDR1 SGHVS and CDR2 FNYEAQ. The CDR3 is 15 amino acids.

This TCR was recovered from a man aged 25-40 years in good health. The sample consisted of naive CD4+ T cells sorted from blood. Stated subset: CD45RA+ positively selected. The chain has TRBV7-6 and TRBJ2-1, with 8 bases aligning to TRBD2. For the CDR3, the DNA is TGTGCCAGCAGCTCTTCCCTATTGAGCGGGAGTCCCCAGTTCTTC. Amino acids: CASSSSLLSGSPQFF.